This T cell receptor beta chain was sequenced for a study of beta chain features in type 1 diabetes. The length of the CDR3 is 14 residues. Trimming took 5 bases from V and 0 from J, leaving 8 bases between them. From germline, CDR1 is SGHTA and CDR2 FQGNSA. Expressed TCRB transcripts were sequenced after all isolated RNA was converted to cDNA. Measured with immunoSEQ multiplex PCR; TCRdb has only the in-frame clones, and not every one. The sample consists of 970,000 or so clones, about a sixth of them appearing once. Sequenced sample: naive CD4+ T cells from blood. V gene TRBV7-2 combines with J gene TRBJ2-1; D is uncertain. This TCR was sampled from a woman aged 18-30 years in good health. CDR3 amino acids: CASSATPSYNEQFF. The CDR3 DNA reads TGTGCCAGCAGCGCCACCCCCTCCTACAATGAGCAGTTCTTC.